This entry is about one T cell receptor (beta chain). Antigen unknown. Generated by immunoSEQ multiplex PCR, the TCRdb table keeps only in-frame clones and is missing some. The sample includes about 130,000 clones, roughly 93% of them seen just once. This sample stems from a study of T cell responses to AZD1222 COVID-19 vaccine. With 3 bases clipped from V and 8 bases from J, the junction kept 3 bases outside the gene matches. CDR3 size: 15 residues. The germline V gene encodes CDR1 SGHTA and CDR2 FQGNSA. Study-level points and caveats: No day 14 peak samples; only post-peak repertoires were characterized. Spike-specific TCR breadth and depth both grew after two AZD1222 doses. Among those given AZD1222, only five or six were seropositive at baseline. Donors were mostly white British, more females; clonal diversity possibly underestimated.

The chain combines TRBV7-2 with TRBJ2-1; 14 bases line up with TRBD2. The TCR originated in an adult in good health. Material: peripheral blood, obtained on day 0 of AZD1222 vaccination. DNA for the CDR3: TGTGCCAGCAGCTTGACTAGCGGGGGGGCGCATGAGCAGTTCTTC. Its protein product is CASSLTSGGAHEQFF.